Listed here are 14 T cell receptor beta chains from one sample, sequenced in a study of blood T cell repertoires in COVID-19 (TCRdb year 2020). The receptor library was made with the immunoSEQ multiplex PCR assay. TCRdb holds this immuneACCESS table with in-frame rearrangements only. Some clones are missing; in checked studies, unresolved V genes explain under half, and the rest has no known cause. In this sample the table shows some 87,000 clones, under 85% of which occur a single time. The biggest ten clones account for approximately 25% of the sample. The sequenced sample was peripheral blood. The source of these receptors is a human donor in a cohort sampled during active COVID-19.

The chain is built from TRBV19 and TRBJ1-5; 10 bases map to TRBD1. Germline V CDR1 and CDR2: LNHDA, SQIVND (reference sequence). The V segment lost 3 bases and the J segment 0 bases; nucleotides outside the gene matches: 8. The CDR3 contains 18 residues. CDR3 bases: TGTGCCAGTAGTATCCCGGGACAGGGGAGGAGTAGCAATCAGCCCCAGCATTTT. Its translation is CASSIPGQGRSSNQPQHF. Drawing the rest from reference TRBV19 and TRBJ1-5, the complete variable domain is DGGITQSPKYLFRKEGQNVTLSCEQNLNHDAMYWYRQDPGQGLRLIYYSQIVNDFQKGDIAEGYSVSREKKESFPLTVTSAQKNPTAFYLCASSIPGQGRSSNQPQHFGDGTRLSIL.

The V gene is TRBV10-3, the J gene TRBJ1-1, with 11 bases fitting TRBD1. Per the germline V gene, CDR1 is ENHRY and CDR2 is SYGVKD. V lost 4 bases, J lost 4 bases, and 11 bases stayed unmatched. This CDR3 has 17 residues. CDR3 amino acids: CAISAGRTGGGRTEAFF. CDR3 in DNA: TGTGCCATCAGTGCTGGTCGGACAGGGGGCGGACGCACTGAAGCTTTCTTT.

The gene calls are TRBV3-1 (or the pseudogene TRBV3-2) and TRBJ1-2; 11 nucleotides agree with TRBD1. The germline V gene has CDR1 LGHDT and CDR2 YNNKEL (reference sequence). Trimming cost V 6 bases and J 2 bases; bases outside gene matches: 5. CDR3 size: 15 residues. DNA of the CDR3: TGTGCCAGCAGGGACCGGGACAGGGGGAACTATGGCTACACCTTC. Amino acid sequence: CASRDRDRGNYGYTF.

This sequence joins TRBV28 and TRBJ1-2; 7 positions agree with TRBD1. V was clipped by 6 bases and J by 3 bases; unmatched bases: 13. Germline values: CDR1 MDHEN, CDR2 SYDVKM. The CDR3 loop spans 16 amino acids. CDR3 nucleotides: TGTGCCAGCAGCCTCGGAGGGGGCGCGCTGGACTATGGCTACACCTTC. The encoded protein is CASSLGGGALDYGYTF.

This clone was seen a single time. The CDR3 DNA follows: TGTGCCAGCAGTGAAAGGGGACTAGCGGGAGTTGATACGCAGTATTTT. It codes for CASSERGLAGVDTQYF. The chain links TRBV6-1 to TRBJ2-3; 14 bases are a match to TRBD2. V lost 2 bases and J lost 6; bases outside the gene matches: 4. The CDR3 has 16 amino acids. CDR1 MNHNS and CDR2 SASEGT come from the germline V gene.

The CDR3 reads CASSDSGLAGNEQFF. In DNA form, the CDR3 reads TGTGCCAGCAGCGACTCGGGACTAGCAGGCAATGAGCAGTTCTTC. The rearrangement links TRBV7-3 to TRBJ2-1; 9 positions agree with TRBD2. The germline V gene has CDR1 SGHTA and CDR2 FQGTGA. The CDR3 length is 15 residues. V shed 5 bases, J shed 6 bases, and the junction held 8 bases outside the gene matches.

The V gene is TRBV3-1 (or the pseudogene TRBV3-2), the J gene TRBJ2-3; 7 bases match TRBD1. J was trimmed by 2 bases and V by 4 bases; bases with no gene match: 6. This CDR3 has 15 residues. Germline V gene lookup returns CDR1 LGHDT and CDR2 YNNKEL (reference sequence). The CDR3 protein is CASSPQGLPTDTQYF. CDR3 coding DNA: TGTGCCAGCAGCCCACAGGGGTTACCCACAGATACGCAGTATTTT.

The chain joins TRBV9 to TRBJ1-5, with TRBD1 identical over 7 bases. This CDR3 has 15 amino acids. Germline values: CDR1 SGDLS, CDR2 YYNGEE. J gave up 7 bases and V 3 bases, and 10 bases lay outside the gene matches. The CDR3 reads CASSAFDRVGQPQHF. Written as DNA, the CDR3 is TGTGCCAGCAGCGCCTTCGACAGGGTGGGGCAGCCCCAGCATTTT.

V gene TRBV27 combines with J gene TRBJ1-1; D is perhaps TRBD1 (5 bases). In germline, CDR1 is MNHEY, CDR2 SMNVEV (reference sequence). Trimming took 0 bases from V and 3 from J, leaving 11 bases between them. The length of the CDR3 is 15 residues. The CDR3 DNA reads TGTGCCAGCAGTTTATCTCAAGGGGCAGACACTGAAGCTTTCTTT. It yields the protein CASSLSQGADTEAFF.

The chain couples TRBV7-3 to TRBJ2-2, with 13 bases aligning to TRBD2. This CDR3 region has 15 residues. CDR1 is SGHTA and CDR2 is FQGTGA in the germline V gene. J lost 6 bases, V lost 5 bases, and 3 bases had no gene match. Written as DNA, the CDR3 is TGTGCCAGCAGCCCGACTAGCGGGGGGTCCGGGGAGCTGTTTTTT. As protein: CASSPTSGGSGELFF.

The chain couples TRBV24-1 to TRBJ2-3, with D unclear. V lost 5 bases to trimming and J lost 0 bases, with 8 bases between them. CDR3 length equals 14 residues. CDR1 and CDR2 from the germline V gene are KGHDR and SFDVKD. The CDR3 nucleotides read TGTGCCACCAGTGCCCTCTCTAGCACAGATACGCAGTATTTT. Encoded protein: CATSALSSTDTQYF.

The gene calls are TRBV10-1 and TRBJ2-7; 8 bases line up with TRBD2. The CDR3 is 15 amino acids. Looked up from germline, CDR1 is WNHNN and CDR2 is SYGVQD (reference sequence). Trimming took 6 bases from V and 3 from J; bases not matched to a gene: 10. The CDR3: CASRQGLAPVYEQYF. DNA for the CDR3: TGCGCCAGCAGGCAAGGACTAGCTCCCGTCTACGAGCAGTACTTC.

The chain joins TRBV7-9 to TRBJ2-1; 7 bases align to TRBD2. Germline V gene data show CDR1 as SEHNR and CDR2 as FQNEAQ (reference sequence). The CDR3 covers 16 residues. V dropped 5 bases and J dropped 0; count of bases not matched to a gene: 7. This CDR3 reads CASSPQGLGSYNEQFF. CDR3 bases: TGTGCCAGCAGCCCTCAAGGACTAGGCTCCTACAATGAGCAGTTCTTC.

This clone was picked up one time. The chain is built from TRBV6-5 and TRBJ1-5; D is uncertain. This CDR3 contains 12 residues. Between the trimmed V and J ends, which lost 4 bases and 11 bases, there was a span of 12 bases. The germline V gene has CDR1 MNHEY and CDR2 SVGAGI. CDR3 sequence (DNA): TGTGCCAGCAGTTCCGACGGGTCAGCCCAGCATTTT. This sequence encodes CASSSDGSAQHF.